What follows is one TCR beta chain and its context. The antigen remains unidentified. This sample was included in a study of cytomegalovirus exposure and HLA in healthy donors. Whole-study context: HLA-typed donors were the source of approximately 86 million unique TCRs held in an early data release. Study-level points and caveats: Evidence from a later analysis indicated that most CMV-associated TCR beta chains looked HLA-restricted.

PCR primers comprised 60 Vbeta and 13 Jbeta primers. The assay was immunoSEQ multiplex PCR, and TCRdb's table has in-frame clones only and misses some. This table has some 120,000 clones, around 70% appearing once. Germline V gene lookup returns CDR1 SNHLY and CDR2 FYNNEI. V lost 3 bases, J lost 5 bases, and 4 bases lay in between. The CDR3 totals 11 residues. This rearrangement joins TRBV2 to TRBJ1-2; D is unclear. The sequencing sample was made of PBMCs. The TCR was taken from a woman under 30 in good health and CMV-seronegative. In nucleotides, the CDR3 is TGTGCCAGCAGTGACGCGTATGGCTACACCTTC. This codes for CASSDAYGYTF.